One sample yielded the 5 T cell receptor beta chains listed below, sequenced in a study of response to subunit inactivated influenza vaccine. TCRdb fed the RT-PCR reads into MiXCR, producing one record per CDR3 protein. This table holds some 570,000 distinct CDR3 sequences, about 11% found once. These data were also filed under a second study, of T cells expressing NK-cell markers. That publication notes: Libraries used 5'RACE template switching adding universal primer site and UMIs.

The sequencing used PBMCs from blood, collected on the day of vaccination. Receptor source: a man in his forties or fifties who received an inactivated influenza vaccine.

There are a few counts of this clonotype. The chain carries TRBV20-1 and TRBJ2-5, with D possibly TRBD2 on 6 matching bases. This CDR3 is 16 amino acids long. V was cut by 2 bases and J by 0 bases, with 16 bases left in between. The germline V gene has CDR1 DFQATT and CDR2 SNEGSKA (reference sequence). The CDR3 sequence is CSARSRLDAHQETQYF. The CDR3 region has the DNA TGCAGTGCTAGATCCCGACTAGACGCCCACCAAGAGACCCAGTACTTC.

The chain uses TRBV15 and TRBJ2-7; D could derive from TRBD1 or TRBD2 (5 bases each). Deletions cut 3 bases from V and 7 bases from J, with 19 bases between. Germline V CDR1 and CDR2: LNHNV, YYDKDF (reference sequence). This CDR3 is 15 amino acids long. The CDR3, as DNA: TGTGCCACCAGCAGGGGGACCAGAGAATTCGAGGAGCAGTACTTC. The encoded protein is CATSRGTREFEEQYF.

This chain links TRBV11-2 with TRBJ2-5; 12 nucleotides line up with TRBD2. V lost 1 base to trimming and J lost 4 bases; unmatched junction nucleotides: 10. Germline V lookup: CDR1 SGHAT, CDR2 FQNNGV. The CDR3 totals 18 residues. CDR3 in amino acids: CASSLVYLAGGEGETQYF. The CDR3 DNA is TGTGCCAGCAGCTTAGTGTATCTAGCGGGAGGGGAGGGAGAGACCCAGTACTTC.

The DNA of the CDR3 is TGCAGCGTCCTGGCCGCCAGGCATGGGAACATTCAGTACTTC. It is translated as CSVLAARHGNIQYF. V gene TRBV29-1 combines with J gene TRBJ2-4; D is unclear. V was cut by 6 bases and J by 7 bases, with 19 bases left in between. This CDR3 has 14 residues. Germline values: CDR1 SQVTM, CDR2 ANQGSEA.

The chain links TRBV6-1 to TRBJ2-2; 8 bases are a match to TRBD1. The CDR3 loop spans 14 amino acids. V was clipped by 10 bases and J by 4 bases; unmatched bases: 8. Germline CDR1 and CDR2: MNHNS and SASEGT. CDR3 DNA: TGTGCCATAGGGGGACAGGTGACCACCGGGGAGCTGTTTTTT. Protein sequence: CAIGGQVTTGELFF.